One sample yielded the 24 T cell receptor beta chains listed below, sequenced in a study of blood T cell repertoires in COVID-19. Measured with immunoSEQ multiplex PCR; TCRdb has only the in-frame clones, and not every one. The sample yields roughly 220,000 clones, around 86% seen once. The sequencing input was PBMCs or T cells enriched from blood (not recorded which). These receptor sequences come from a woman aged 40 to 50 with acute COVID-19.

The rearrangement links TRBV3-1 (or the pseudogene TRBV3-2) to TRBJ1-2, with a tentative D call TRBD1 (6 bases). CDR3 length: 17 amino acids. Trimming took off 1 base at V and 2 bases at J, with 17 bases between the two ends. Germline V gives CDR1 LGHDT, CDR2 YNNKEL (reference sequence). DNA for the CDR3: TGTGCCAGCAGCCAAGGGGTTGGACAGTCCGTAAACTATGGCTACACCTTC. Its translation: CASSQGVGQSVNYGYTF.

This sequence joins TRBV18 and TRBJ2-6, with 9 bases lining up with TRBD1. The V and J ends lost 3 bases and 8 bases, in that order; junction bases with no gene match: 2. The CDR3 is 14 residues long. CDR1 and CDR2 from the germline V gene are KGHSH and LQKENI. CDR3 DNA: TGTGCCAGCTCACCGGGACAGGGCCCCAACGTCCTGACTTTC. Protein: CASSPGQGPNVLTF.

The gene calls are TRBV2 and TRBJ2-7; D uncertain. Looked up from germline, CDR1 is SNHLY and CDR2 is FYNNEI. The CDR3 runs 11 residues. Trimming left V 6 bases short and J 8 bases short, with 11 bases between. The CDR3 sequence: CASRSVVKQYV. CDR3 DNA: TGTGCCAGCAGGTCGGTTGTCAAGCAGTACGTC.

The chain carries TRBV18 and TRBJ1-1; D uncertain. The CDR3 is 15 residues long. The germline V gene has CDR1 KGHSH and CDR2 LQKENI. V shed 0 bases and J shed 1 base, with 9 bases lying between them. The CDR3 DNA reads TGTGCCAGCTCACCACCGGGCAGTTGGAACACTGAAGCTTTCTTT. It yields the protein CASSPPGSWNTEAFF. Together with reference TRBV18 and TRBJ1-1, the CDR3 gives the full variable domain: NAGVMQNPRHLVRRRGQEARLRCSPMKGHSHVYWYRQLPEEGLKFMVYLQKENIIDESGMPKERFSAEFPKEGPSILRIQQVVRGDSAAYFCASSPPGSWNTEAFFGQGTRLTVV.

The chain has TRBV18 and TRBJ1-1; D is unclear. The CDR3 spans 13 residues. Trimming shortened V by 3 bases and J by 2 bases, and 7 bases separated the two germline ends. Looked up from germline, CDR1 is KGHSH and CDR2 is LQKENI. CDR3 in amino acids: CASSPGKNTEAFF. The CDR3 coding sequence is TGTGCCAGCTCACCTGGCAAAAACACTGAAGCTTTCTTT.

The chain has TRBV27 and TRBJ1-2; 9 nucleotides line up with TRBD1. The CDR3 sequence is 14 residues long. With V trimmed by 4 bases and J by 4 bases, 4 bases remained unmatched. Germline V CDR1 and CDR2: MNHEY, SMNVEV (reference sequence). This CDR3 reads CASSSDRGGYGYTF. CDR3 nucleotides: TGTGCCAGCAGTTCGGACAGGGGCGGCTATGGCTACACCTTC.

The chain is built from TRBV5-8 and TRBJ1-5; no clear D gene. Germline assignment: CDR1 SGHTS and CDR2 YDEGEE. The CDR3 runs 16 residues. Trimming took off 1 base at V and 3 bases at J, with 14 bases between the two ends. Here the CDR3 reads CASSLSDTPNNQPQHF. In nucleotides, the CDR3 is TGTGCCAGCAGCTTGTCCGACACGCCGAACAATCAGCCCCAGCATTTT. The complete variable domain, with remaining parts taken from reference TRBV5-8 and TRBJ1-5, reads EAGVTQSPTHLIKTRGQQATLRCSPISGHTSVYWYQQALGLGLQFLLWYDEGEERNRGNFPPRFSGRQFPNYSSELNVNALELEDSALYLCASSLSDTPNNQPQHFGDGTRLSIL.

In this sample, this clone turned up once. Here the CDR3 DNA reads TGTGCCAGCAGTTTACCAGGGTTTTTGTGGGAGCAGTTCTTC. Its translation is CASSLPGFLWEQFF. The chain employs TRBV27 and TRBJ2-1, with D tentatively TRBD1 (5 bases). Looked up from germline, CDR1 is MNHEY and CDR2 is SMNVEV (reference sequence). The V and J ends lost 2 bases and 10 bases respectively, with 15 bases between them. CDR3 length: 14 residues.

The chain is built from TRBV19 and TRBJ1-5, with 8 positions matching TRBD1. Germline V lookup: CDR1 LNHDA, CDR2 SQIVND (reference sequence). CDR3 size: 15 residues. The V and J ends lost 3 bases and 2 bases, in that order; junction bases with no gene match: 3. CDR3 amino acids: CASSIGQGRNQPQHF. As DNA, the CDR3 is TGTGCCAGTAGTATCGGACAGGGCCGCAATCAGCCCCAGCATTTT.

The chain is built from TRBV6-1 and TRBJ1-5, with 8 bases fitting TRBD1. The CDR3 covers 18 residues. J lost 6 bases, V lost 3 bases, and 16 bases had no gene match. Germline CDR1 is MNHNS and CDR2 is SASEGT. The CDR3, as DNA: TGTGCCAGCAGTGACTGGACAGGGAACTTTAACAAGGGTCAGCCCCAGCATTTT. The encoded protein is CASSDWTGNFNKGQPQHF.

In the case of this clone: This could be a read error, since a much larger clone is one nucleotide away. Other DNA variants within this sample encode the same CDR3. The chain has TRBV18 and TRBJ1-1; 7 bases align to TRBD1. The CDR3 sequence is 13 residues long. J was trimmed by 3 bases and V by 3 bases; bases with no gene match: 1. Germline CDR1 and CDR2: KGHSH and LQKENI. CDR3 sequence: CASSPTGDTEAFF. For the CDR3, the DNA is TGTGCCAGCTCACCTACAGGGGACACTGAAGCTTTCTTT.

The chain carries TRBV5-6 and TRBJ1-4; possibly TRBD1 for D (6 bases). This CDR3 is 15 amino acids long. Trimming removed 0 bases at V and 5 bases at J, with 11 bases between. The V gene's germline CDR1 is SGHDT and CDR2 YYEEEE. The CDR3 protein is CASSLGGGQNEKLFF. CDR3 DNA: TGTGCCAGCAGCTTGGGAGGGGGTCAAAATGAAAAACTGTTTTTT.

This chain joins TRBV3-1 (or the pseudogene TRBV3-2) and TRBJ1-2; D is possibly TRBD1 (5 bases). There are 14 residues in the CDR3. The germline CDR1 and CDR2 sequences are LGHDT and YNNKEL (reference sequence). V was shortened by 4 bases and J by 6 bases, with 15 bases between the two germline ends. CDR3 nucleotide sequence: TGTGCCAGCAGCCCGAATGAAGGGGCACATGGCTACACCTTC. It translates to CASSPNEGAHGYTF.

The rearrangement links TRBV9 to TRBJ1-4; D possibly corresponds to TRBD1 (5 bases). Germline loops: CDR1 SGDLS, CDR2 YYNGEE. CDR3 length: 15 amino acids. Trimming took 0 bases from V and 7 from J, leaving 13 bases between them. This CDR3 is CASSVEGGALEKLFF. The CDR3 DNA follows: TGTGCCAGCAGCGTAGAAGGCGGGGCGCTTGAAAAACTGTTTTTT.

The chain employs TRBV6-5 and TRBJ2-7; 7 bases agree with TRBD1. The CDR3 loop spans 16 amino acids. The junction had 13 bases not matched to a gene; V was cut back by 3 bases and J by 5 bases. Germline CDR1 reads MNHEY; CDR2 reads SVGAGI. CDR3 residues: CASSYTRTGLRNEQYV. In DNA form, the CDR3 reads TGTGCCAGCAGTTATACCCGGACAGGACTTCGCAACGAGCAGTACGTC.

A few counts support this clone. The rearrangement joins TRBV7-6 to TRBJ2-2; TRBD2 matches 7 bases. CDR1 is SGHVS and CDR2 is FNYEAQ in the germline V gene. V gave up 1 base and J gave up 5 bases; unmatched junction bases: 7. This CDR3 is 16 amino acids long. The CDR3 DNA reads TGTGCCAGCAGCTTAGGCGTCGTGCGGGGGACCGGGGAGCTGTTTTTT. Protein sequence: CASSLGVVRGTGELFF.

This clone has more than one count but fewer than ten. This sequence joins TRBV11-2 and TRBJ2-7, with TRBD2 matching over 13 bases. Trimming took 3 bases from V and 0 from J; bases not matched to a gene: 5. CDR1 is SGHAT and CDR2 is FQNNGV in the germline V gene. The CDR3 has 17 amino acids. CDR3 protein: CASSFGTSGVSSYEQYV. Written as DNA, the CDR3 is TGTGCCAGCAGCTTCGGGACTAGCGGGGTGTCCTCCTACGAGCAGTACGTC.

The V call is TRBV5-8, the J call TRBJ1-2, with D perhaps TRBD1 (6 bases). CDR3 length: 13 residues. V was trimmed by 4 bases and J by 6 bases, leaving 13 bases between them. Per the germline V gene, CDR1 is SGHTS and CDR2 is YDEGEE. In DNA, the CDR3 is TGTGCCAGCAGCGACCACAGGGTCCATGGCTACACCTTC. Amino acid sequence: CASSDHRVHGYTF.

This chain connects TRBV27 to TRBJ1-2; no firm D call. The V gene's germline CDR1 is MNHEY and CDR2 SMNVEV (reference sequence). CDR3 length equals 13 residues. The ends were cut back, 6 bases at V and 3 bases at J, with 11 bases in the middle. CDR3 residues: CASSPQPHYGYTF. The CDR3 DNA reads as TGTGCCAGCAGCCCACAGCCTCACTATGGCTACACCTTC.

CDR3: CASSKGQEKYF. CDR3 nucleotides: TGTGCCAGCAGCAAGGGACAGGAAAAGTACTTC. This rearrangement joins TRBV5-6 to TRBJ2-7; 8 bases line up with TRBD1. The germline gives CDR1 SGHDT, CDR2 YYEEEE. There are 11 residues in the CDR3. J was trimmed by 11 bases and V by 4 bases; bases with no gene match: 5.

The CDR3 DNA sequence: TGTGCCATCAGTGAGTCGGCCGTGGTCTCAGATAACTACGAGCAGTACTTC. This translates into CAISESAVVSDNYEQYF. The rearrangement links TRBV10-3 to TRBJ2-7; D remains ambiguous. Germline-derived CDR1 and CDR2 are ENHRY and SYGVKD. The CDR3 sequence is 17 residues long. Trimming stripped 0 bases from V and 3 bases from J, with 18 bases between.

This chain connects TRBV5-8 to TRBJ1-1, with D possibly matching TRBD1 (5 bases). V gave up 4 bases and J gave up 4 bases, with 17 bases separating them. Germline V lookup: CDR1 SGHTS, CDR2 YDEGEE. CDR3 size: 15 residues. The CDR3 sequence: CASSPGRRAGTEAFF. CDR3 DNA: TGTGCCAGCAGCCCCGGTCGCAGGGCAGGCACTGAAGCTTTCTTT.

The chain has TRBV7-9 and TRBJ1-2; 7 positions match TRBD1. The V and J ends lost 2 bases and 8 bases, in that order; junction bases with no gene match: 14. Germline V gene lookup returns CDR1 SEHNR and CDR2 FQNEAQ (reference sequence). This CDR3 spans 16 amino acids. The CDR3 here is CASSLLPQGTSRGYTF. The CDR3 bases are TGTGCCAGCAGCTTACTGCCACAGGGGACTTCAAGAGGCTACACCTTC.

The chain links TRBV20-1 to TRBJ1-2; the D is unclear. The length of the CDR3 is 11 residues. Looked up from germline, CDR1 is DFQATT and CDR2 is SNEGSKA (reference sequence). Trimming pared 4 bases from V and 7 bases from J, leaving 10 bases between. CDR3 residues: CSAIGVSGYTF. In DNA, the CDR3 is TGCAGTGCTATCGGGGTTAGTGGCTACACCTTC.